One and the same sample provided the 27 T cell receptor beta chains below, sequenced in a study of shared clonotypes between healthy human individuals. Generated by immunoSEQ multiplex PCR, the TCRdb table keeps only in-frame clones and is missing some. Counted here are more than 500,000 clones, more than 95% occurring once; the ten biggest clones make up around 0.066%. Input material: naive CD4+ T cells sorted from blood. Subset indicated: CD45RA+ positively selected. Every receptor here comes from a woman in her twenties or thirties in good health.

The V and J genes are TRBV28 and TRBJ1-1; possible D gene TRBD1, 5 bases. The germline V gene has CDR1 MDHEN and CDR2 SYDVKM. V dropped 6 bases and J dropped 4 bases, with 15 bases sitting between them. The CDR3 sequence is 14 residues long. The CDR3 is CASRPITGGTEAFF. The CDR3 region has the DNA TGTGCCAGCAGACCGATCACGGGGGGCACTGAAGCTTTCTTT.

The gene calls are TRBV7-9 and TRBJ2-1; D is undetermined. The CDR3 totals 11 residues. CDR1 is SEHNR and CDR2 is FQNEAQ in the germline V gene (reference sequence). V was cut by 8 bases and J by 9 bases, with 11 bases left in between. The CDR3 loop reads CASHSWGEQFF. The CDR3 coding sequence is TGTGCCAGCCATAGCTGGGGTGAGCAGTTCTTC.

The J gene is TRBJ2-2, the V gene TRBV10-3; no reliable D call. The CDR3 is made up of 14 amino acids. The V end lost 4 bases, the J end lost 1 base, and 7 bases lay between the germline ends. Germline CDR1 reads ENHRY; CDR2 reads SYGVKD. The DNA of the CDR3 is TGTGCCATCAGTGTTGGGCGGAACACCGGGGAGCTGTTTTTT. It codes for CAISVGRNTGELFF.

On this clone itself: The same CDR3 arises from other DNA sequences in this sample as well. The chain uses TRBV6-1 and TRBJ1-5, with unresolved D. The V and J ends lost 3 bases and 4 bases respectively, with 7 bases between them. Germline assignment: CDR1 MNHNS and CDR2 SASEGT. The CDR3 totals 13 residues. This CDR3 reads CASSEKVNQPQHF. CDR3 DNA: TGTGCCAGCAGTGAGAAGGTAAATCAGCCCCAGCATTTT.

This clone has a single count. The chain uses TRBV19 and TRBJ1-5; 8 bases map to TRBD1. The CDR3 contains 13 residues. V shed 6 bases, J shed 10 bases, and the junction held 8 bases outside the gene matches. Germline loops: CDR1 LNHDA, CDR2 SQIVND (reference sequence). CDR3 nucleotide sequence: TGTGCCAGTAGCCCCAGGGGGCCCCTCCCCCAGCATTTT. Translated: CASSPRGPLPQHF.

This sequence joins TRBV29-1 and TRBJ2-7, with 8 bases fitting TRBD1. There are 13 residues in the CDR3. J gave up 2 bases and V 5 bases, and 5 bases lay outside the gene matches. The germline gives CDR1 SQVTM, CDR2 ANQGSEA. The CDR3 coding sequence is TGCAGCGTTATCCCGGGACAGGCCTACGAGCAGTACTTC. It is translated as CSVIPGQAYEQYF.

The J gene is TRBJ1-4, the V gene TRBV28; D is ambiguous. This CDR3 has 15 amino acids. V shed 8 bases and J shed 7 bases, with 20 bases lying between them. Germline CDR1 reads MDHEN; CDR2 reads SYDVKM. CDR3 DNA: TGTGCCAGCCTGGGTCCGGTCAGTTACTCTGAAAAACTGTTTTTT. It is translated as CASLGPVSYSEKLFF.

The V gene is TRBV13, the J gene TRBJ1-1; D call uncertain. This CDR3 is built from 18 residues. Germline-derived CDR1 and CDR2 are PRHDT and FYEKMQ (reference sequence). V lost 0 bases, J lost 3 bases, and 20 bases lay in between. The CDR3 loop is CASSLGSYWDSEDTEAFF. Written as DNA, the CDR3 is TGTGCCAGCAGCTTAGGATCCTATTGGGATTCGGAGGACACTGAAGCTTTCTTT.

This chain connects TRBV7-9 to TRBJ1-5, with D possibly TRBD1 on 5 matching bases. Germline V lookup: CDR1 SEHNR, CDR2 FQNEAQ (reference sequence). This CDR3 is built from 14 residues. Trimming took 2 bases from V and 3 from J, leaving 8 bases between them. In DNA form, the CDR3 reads TGTGCCAGCAGCTTACCAGGGCCCAATCAGCCCCAGCATTTT. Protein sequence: CASSLPGPNQPQHF.

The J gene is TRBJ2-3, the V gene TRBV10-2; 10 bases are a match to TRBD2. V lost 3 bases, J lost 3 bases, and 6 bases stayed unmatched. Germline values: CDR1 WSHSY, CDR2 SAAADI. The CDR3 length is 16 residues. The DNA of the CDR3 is TGCGCCAGCAGTGAAAACCTAGCGGGAGCAACAGATACGCAGTATTTT. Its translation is CASSENLAGATDTQYF.

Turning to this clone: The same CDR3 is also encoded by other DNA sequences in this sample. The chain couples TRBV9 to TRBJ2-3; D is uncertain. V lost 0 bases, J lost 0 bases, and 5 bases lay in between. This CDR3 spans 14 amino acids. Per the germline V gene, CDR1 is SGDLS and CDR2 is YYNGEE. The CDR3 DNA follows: TGTGCCAGCAGCGTAGCGGTAAGCACAGATACGCAGTATTTT. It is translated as CASSVAVSTDTQYF.

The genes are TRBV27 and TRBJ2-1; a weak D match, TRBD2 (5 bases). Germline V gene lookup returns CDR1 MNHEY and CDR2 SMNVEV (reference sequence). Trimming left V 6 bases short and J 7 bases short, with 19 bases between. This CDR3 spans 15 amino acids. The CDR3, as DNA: TGTGCCAGCAGGCCTCTAGGGTTCTCGGGGAATGAGCAGTTCTTC. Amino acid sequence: CASRPLGFSGNEQFF.

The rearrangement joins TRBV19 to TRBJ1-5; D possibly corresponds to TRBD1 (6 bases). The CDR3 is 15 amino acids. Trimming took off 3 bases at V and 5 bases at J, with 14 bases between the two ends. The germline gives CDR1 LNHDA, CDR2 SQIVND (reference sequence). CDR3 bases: TGTGCCAGTAGTATGGGGGGCGAGGGCTATCAGCCCCAGCATTTT. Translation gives CASSMGGEGYQPQHF. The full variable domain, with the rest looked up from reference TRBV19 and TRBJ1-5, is DGGITQSPKYLFRKEGQNVTLSCEQNLNHDAMYWYRQDPGQGLRLIYYSQIVNDFQKGDIAEGYSVSREKKESFPLTVTSAQKNPTAFYLCASSMGGEGYQPQHFGDGTRLSIL.

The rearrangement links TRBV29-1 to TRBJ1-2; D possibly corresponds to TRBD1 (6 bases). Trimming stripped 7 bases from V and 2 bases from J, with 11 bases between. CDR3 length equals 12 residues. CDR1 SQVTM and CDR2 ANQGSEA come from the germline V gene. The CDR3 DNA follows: TGCAGCGACTGGACAGTGAACTATGGCTACACCTTC. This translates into CSDWTVNYGYTF. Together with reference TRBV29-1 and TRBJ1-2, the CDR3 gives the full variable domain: SAVISQKPSRDICQRGTSLTIQCQVDSQVTMMFWYRQQPGQSLTLIATANQGSEATYESGFVIDKFPISRPNLTFSTLTVSNMSPEDSSIYLCSDWTVNYGYTFGSGTRLTVV.

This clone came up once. DNA for the CDR3: TGTGCCAGCAACAGACTAGCATCAGGCACAGATACGCAGTATTTT. This sequence encodes CASNRLASGTDTQYF. This chain joins TRBV11-2 and TRBJ2-3, with TRBD2 matching over 7 bases. This CDR3 comprises 15 residues. V trimming: 7 bases; J trimming: 1 base; junction bases outside the gene matches: 8. From germline, CDR1 is SGHAT and CDR2 FQNNGV.

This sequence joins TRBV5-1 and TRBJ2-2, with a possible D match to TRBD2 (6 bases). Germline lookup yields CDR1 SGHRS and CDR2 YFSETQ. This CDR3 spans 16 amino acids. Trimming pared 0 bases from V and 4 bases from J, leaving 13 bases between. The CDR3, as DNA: TGCGCCAGCAGCTTGGACGGCGGGATCGTCACCGGGGAGCTGTTTTTT. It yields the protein CASSLDGGIVTGELFF. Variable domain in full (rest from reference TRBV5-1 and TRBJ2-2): KAGVTQTPRYLIKTRGQQVTLSCSPISGHRSVSWYQQTPGQGLQFLFEYFSETQRNKGNFPGRFSGRQFSNSRSEMNVSTLELGDSALYLCASSLDGGIVTGELFFGEGSRLTVL.

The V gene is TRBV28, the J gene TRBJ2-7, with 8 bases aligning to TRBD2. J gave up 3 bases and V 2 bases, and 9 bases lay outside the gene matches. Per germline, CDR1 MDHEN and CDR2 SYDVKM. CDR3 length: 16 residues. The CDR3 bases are TGTGCCAGCAGTTTAGGTCGAGCGGGAGTAATCTACGAGCAGTACTTC. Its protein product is CASSLGRAGVIYEQYF.

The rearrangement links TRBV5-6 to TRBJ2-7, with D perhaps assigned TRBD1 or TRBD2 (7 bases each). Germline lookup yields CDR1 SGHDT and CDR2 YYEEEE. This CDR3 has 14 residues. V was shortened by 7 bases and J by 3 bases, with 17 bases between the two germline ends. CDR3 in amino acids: CASGRGTAGYEQYF. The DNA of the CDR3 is TGTGCCAGCGGGAGGGGGACAGCTGGCTACGAGCAGTACTTC.

In nucleotides, the CDR3 is TGTGCCAGCAGCGTAGCTGGGGGGGCTTCTGGCTACACCTTC. Translation gives CASSVAGGASGYTF. The genes are TRBV9 and TRBJ1-2, with D possibly matching TRBD1 (6 bases). This CDR3 has 14 residues. The germline V gene has CDR1 SGDLS and CDR2 YYNGEE. The ends were cut back, 0 bases at V and 7 bases at J, with 13 bases in the middle.

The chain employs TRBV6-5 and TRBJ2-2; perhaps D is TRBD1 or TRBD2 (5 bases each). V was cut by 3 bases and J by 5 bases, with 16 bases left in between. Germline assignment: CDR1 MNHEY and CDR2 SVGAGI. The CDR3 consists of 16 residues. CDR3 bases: TGTGCCAGCAGTTATGGGGCAGGCAGAGGGACCGGGGAGCTGTTTTTT. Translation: CASSYGAGRGTGELFF.

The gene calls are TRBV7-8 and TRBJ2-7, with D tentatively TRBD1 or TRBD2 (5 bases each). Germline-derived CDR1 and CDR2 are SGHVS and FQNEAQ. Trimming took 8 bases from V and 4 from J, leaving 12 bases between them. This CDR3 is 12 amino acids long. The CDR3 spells CASVGERYEQYF. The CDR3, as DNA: TGTGCCAGCGTAGGGGAGAGGTACGAGCAGTACTTC.

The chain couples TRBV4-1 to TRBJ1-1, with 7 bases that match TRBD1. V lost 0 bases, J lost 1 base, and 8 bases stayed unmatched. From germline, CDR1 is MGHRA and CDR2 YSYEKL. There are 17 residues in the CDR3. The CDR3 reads CASSQDRTGTENTEAFF. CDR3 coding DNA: TGCGCCAGCAGCCAAGATCGGACCGGGACAGAGAACACTGAAGCTTTCTTT.

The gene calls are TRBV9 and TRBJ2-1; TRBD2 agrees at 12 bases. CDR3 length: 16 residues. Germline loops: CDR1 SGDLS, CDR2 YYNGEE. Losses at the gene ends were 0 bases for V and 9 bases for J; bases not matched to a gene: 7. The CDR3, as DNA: TGTGCCAGCAGCGTAGCCCCCCTAGCGGGAGGGAGTGAGCAGTTCTTC. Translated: CASSVAPLAGGSEQFF.

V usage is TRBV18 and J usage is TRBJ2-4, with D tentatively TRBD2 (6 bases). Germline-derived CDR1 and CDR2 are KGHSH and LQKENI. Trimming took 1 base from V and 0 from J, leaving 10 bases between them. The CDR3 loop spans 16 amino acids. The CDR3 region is CASSPLADLAKNIQYF. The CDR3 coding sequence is TGTGCCAGCTCACCACTAGCGGACCTAGCCAAAAACATTCAGTACTTC.

CDR3 loop: CASSPKPPPTVSTEAFF. The CDR3 coding sequence is TGTGCCAGCAGCCCTAAACCGCCCCCAACAGTTAGCACTGAAGCTTTCTTT. The genes are TRBV7-9 and TRBJ1-1; D not certain. Germline V gene lookup returns CDR1 SEHNR and CDR2 FQNEAQ (reference sequence). The V gene lost 5 bases and the J gene lost 4 bases, with 23 bases spanning the gap. The CDR3 spans 17 residues.

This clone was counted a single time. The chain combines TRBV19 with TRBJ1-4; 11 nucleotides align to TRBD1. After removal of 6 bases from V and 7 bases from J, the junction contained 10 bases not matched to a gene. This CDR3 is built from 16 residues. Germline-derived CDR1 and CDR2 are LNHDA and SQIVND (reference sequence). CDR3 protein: CASRTRMDRGREKLFF. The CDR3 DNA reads TGTGCCAGTAGAACACGGATGGACAGGGGGCGTGAAAAACTGTTTTTT.

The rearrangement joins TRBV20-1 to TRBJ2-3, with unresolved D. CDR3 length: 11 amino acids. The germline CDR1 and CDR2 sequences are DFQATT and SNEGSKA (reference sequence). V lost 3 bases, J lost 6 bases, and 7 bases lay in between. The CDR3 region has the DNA TGCAGTGCTAGTAAGTTGGATACGCAGTATTTT. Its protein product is CSASKLDTQYF.